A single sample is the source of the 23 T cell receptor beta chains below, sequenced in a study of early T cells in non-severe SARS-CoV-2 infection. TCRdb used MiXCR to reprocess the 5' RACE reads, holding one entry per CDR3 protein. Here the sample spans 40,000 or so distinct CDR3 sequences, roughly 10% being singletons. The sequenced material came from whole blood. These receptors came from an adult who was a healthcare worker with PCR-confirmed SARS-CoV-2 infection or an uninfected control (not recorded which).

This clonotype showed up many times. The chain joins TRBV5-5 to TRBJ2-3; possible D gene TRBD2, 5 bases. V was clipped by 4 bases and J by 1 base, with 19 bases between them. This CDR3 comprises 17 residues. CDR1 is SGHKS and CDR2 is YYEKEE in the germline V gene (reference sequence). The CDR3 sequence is CASSKPGAGVGTDTQYF. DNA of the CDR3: TGTGCCAGCAGCAAACCCGGTGCCGGGGTCGGCACAGATACGCAGTATTTT.

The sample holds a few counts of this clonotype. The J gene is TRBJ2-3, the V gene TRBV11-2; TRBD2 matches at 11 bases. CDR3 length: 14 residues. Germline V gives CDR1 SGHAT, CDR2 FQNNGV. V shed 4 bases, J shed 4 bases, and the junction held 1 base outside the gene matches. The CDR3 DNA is TGTGCCAGCAGCTCTAGCGGGAGGCCAGATACGCAGTATTTT. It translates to CASSSSGRPDTQYF.

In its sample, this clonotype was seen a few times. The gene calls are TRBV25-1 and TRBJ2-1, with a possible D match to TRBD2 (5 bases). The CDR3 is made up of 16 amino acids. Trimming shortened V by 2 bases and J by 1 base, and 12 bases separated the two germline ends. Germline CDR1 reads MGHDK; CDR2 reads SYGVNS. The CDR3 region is CASSELRGRSYNEQFF. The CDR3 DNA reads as TGTGCCAGCAGTGAACTTCGAGGGAGATCCTACAATGAGCAGTTCTTC.

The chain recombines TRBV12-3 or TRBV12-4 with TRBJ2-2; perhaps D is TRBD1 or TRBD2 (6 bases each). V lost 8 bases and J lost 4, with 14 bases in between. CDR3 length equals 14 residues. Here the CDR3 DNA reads TGTGCCAGCCGAGGAGGGGGGCTCACCGGGGAGCTGTTTTTT. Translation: CASRGGGLTGELFF.

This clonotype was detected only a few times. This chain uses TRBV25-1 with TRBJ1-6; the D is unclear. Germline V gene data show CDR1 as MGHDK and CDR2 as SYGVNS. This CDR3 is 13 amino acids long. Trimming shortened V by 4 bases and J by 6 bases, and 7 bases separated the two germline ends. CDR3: CASSAKGNSPLHF. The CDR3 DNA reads TGTGCCAGCAGTGCGAAGGGTAATTCACCCCTCCACTTT.

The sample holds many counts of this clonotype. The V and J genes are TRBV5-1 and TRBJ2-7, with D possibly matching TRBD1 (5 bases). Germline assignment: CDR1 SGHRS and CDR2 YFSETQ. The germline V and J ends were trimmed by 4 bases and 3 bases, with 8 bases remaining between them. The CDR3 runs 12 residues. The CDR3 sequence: CASSDSFYEQYF. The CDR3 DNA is TGCGCCAGCAGCGACAGTTTCTACGAGCAGTACTTC. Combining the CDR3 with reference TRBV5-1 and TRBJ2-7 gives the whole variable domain KAGVTQTPRYLIKTRGQQVTLSCSPISGHRSVSWYQQTPGQGLQFLFEYFSETQRNKGNFPGRFSGRQFSNSRSEMNVSTLELGDSALYLCASSDSFYEQYFGPGTRLTVT.

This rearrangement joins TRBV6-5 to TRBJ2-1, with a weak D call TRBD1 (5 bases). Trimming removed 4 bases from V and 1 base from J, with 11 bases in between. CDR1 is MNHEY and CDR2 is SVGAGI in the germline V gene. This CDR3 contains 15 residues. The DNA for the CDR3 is TGTGCCAGCAGTTCAACCAGGGATTCCTACAATGAGCAGTTCTTC. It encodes CASSSTRDSYNEQFF.

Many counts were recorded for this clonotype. CDR3 region: CASSAGIDRAKNIQYF. CDR3 in DNA: TGTGCCAGCAGCGCAGGGATAGATCGGGCCAAAAACATTCAGTACTTC. V and J are TRBV7-9 and TRBJ2-4; D might be TRBD1 (5 bases). Trimming stripped 5 bases from V and 1 base from J, with 15 bases between. Germline V CDR1 and CDR2: SEHNR, FQNEAQ (reference sequence). The CDR3 sequence is 16 residues long. Complete variable domain (other parts from reference TRBV7-9 and TRBJ2-4): DTGVSQNPRHKITKRGQNVTFRCDPISEHNRLYWYRQTLGQGPEFLTYFQNEAQLEKSRLLSDRFSAERPKGSFSTLEIQRTEQGDSAMYLCASSAGIDRAKNIQYFGAGTRLSVL.

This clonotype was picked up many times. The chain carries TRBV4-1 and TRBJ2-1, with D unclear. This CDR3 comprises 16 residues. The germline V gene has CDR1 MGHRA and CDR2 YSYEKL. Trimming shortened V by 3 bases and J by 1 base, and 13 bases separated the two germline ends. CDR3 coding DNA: TGCGCCAGCAGCCAGCGTTGGGTAGCTTCCTACAATGAGCAGTTCTTC. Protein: CASSQRWVASYNEQFF.

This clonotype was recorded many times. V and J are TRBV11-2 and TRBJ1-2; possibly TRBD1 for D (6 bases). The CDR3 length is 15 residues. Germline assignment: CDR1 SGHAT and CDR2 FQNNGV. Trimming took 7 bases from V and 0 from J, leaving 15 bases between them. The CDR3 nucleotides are TGTGCCAGCACCCGAGAGGGGGTGACTAACTATGGCTACACCTTC. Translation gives CASTREGVTNYGYTF. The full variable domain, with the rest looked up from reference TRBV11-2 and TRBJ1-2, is EAGVAQSPRYKIIEKRQSVAFWCNPISGHATLYWYQQILGQGPKLLIQFQNNGVVDDSQLPKDRFSAERLKGVDSTLKIQPAKLEDSAVYLCASTREGVTNYGYTFGSGTRLTVV.

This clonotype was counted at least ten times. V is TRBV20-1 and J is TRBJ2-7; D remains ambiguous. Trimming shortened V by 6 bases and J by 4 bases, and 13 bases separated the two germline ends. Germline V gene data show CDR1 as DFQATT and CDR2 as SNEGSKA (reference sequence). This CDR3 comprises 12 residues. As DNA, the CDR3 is TGCAGTGCCTCAGAAAACGAGTACGAGCAGTACTTC. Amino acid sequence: CSASENEYEQYF.

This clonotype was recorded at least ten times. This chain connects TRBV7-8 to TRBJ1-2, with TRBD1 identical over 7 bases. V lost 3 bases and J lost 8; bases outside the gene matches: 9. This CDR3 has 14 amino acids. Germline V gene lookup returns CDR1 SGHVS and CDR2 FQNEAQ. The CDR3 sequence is CASSFDRQGDGYTF. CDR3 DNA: TGTGCCAGCAGCTTTGACAGGCAGGGGGACGGCTACACCTTC.

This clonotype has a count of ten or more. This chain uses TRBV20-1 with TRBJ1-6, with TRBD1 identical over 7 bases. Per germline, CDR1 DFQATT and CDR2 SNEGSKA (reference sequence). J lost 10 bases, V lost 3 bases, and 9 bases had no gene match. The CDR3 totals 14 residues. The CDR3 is CSARTGFGGSPLHF. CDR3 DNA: TGCAGTGCTAGGACAGGGTTTGGTGGCTCACCCCTCCACTTT.

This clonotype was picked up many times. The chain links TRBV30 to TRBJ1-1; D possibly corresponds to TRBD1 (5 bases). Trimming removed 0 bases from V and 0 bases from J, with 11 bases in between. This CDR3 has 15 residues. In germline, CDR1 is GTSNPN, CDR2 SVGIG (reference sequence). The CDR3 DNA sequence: TGTGCCTGGAGTGTATGGGGGGGTATGAACACTGAAGCTTTCTTT. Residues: CAWSVWGGMNTEAFF.

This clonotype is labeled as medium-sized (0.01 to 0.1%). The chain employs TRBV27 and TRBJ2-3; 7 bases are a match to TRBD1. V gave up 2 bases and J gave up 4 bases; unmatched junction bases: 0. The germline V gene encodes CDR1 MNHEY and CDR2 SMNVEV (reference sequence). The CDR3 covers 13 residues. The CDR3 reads CASSLGQADTQYF. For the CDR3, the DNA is TGTGCCAGCAGTTTAGGACAGGCAGATACGCAGTATTTT.

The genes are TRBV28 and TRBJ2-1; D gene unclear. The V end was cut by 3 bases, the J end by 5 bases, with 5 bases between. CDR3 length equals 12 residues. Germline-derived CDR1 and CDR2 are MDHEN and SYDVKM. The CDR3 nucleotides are TGTGCCAGCAGTTTGGGAAACAATGAGCAGTTCTTC. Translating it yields CASSLGNNEQFF.

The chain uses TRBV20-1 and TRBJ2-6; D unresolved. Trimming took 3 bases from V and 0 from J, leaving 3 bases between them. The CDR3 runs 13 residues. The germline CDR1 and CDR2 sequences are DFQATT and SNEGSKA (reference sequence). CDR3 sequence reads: CSARSSGANVLTF. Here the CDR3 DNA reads TGCAGTGCTAGGAGCTCTGGGGCCAACGTCCTGACTTTC.

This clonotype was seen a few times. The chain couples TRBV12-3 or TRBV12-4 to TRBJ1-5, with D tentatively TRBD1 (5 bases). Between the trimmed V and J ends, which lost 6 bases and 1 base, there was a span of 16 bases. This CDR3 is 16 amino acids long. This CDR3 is CASSPMGGPSNQPQHF. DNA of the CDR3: TGTGCCAGCAGCCCTATGGGGGGACCAAGCAATCAGCCCCAGCATTTT.

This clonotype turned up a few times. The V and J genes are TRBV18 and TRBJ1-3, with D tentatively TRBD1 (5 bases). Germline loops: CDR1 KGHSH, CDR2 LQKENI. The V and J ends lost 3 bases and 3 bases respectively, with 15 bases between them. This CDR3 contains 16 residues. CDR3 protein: CASSPTRGRLGNTIYF. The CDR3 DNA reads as TGTGCCAGCTCACCTACGAGGGGAAGGCTTGGAAACACCATATATTTT.

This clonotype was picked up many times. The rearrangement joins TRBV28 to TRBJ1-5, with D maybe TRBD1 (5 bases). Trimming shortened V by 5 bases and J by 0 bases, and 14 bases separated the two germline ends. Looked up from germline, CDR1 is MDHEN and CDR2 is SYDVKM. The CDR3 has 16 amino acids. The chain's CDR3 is CASSPGGVYSNQPQHF. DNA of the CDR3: TGTGCCAGCAGTCCTGGGGGGGTATATAGCAATCAGCCCCAGCATTTT.

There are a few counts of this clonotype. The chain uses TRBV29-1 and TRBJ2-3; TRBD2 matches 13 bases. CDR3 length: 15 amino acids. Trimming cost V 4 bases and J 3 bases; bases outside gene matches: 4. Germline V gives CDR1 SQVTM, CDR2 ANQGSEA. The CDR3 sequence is CSVAGLAGVTDTQYF. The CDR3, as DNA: TGCAGCGTTGCCGGACTAGCGGGAGTGACAGATACGCAGTATTTT.

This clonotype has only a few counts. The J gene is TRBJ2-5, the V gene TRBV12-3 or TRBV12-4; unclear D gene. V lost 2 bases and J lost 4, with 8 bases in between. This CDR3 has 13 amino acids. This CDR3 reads CASSLLAPETQYF. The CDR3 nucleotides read TGTGCCAGCAGTTTACTTGCTCCAGAGACCCAGTACTTC.

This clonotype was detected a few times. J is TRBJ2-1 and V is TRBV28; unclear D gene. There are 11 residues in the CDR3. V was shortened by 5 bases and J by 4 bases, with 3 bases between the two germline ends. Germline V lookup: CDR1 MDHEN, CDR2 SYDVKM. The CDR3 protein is CASSRYNEQFF. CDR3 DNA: TGTGCCAGCAGTCGGTACAATGAGCAGTTCTTC.